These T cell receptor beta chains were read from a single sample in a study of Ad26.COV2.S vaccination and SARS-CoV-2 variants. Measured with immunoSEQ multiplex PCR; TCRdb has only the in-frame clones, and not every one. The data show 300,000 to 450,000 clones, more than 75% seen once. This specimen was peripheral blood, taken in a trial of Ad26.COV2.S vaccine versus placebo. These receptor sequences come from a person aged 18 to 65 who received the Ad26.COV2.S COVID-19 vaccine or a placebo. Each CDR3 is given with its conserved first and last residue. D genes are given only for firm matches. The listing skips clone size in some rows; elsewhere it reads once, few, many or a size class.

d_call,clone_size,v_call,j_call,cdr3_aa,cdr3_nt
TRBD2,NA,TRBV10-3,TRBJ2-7,CAISQGLAGGQIEQYF,TGTGCCATCAGTCAAGGACTAGCGGGGGGGCAGATCGAGCAGTACTTC
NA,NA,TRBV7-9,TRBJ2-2,CASSLEIIAGELFF,TGTGCCAGCAGCTTAGAGATCATAGCGGGGGAGCTGTTTTTT
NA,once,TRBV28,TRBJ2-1,CASSLFMGSSYNEQFF,TGTGCCAGCAGTTTATTTATGGGGAGCTCCTACAATGAGCAGTTCTTC
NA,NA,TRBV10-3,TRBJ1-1,CAISERDTNTEAFF,TGTGCCATCAGTGAGAGGGACACGAACACTGAAGCTTTCTTT
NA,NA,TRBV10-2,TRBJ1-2,CASSEVAYGYTF,TGCGCCAGCAGTGAAGTGGCCTATGGCTACACCTTC
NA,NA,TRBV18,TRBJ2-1,CASSPFAPRRNEQFF,TGTGCCAGCTCACCCTTCGCCCCTCGGCGCAATGAGCAGTTCTTC
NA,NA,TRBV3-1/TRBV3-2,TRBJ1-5,CASSQMTNQPQHF,TGTGCCAGCAGCCAGATGACCAATCAGCCCCAGCATTTT
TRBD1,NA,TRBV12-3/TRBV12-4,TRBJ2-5,CASSLTGAETQYF,TGTGCCAGCAGCCTTACAGGGGCAGAGACCCAGTACTTC
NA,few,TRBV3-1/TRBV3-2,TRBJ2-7,CASSQDARYEQYF,TGTGCCAGCAGCCAGGACGCCCGTTACGAGCAGTACTTC
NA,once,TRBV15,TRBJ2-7,CATRTLGIREQYF,TGTGCCACCAGAACCCTCGGGATTCGCGAGCAGTACTTC
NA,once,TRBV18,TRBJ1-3,CASSLDSPNGNTIYF,TGTGCCAGCTCACTCGACAGTCCAAATGGAAACACCATATATTTT
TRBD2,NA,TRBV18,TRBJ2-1,CASSPTQGLAARLDEQFF,TGTGCCAGCTCACCAACCCAAGGACTAGCGGCTAGATTGGATGAGCAGTTCTTC
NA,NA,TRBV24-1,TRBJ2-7,CATSDPGTNYEQYF,TGTGCCACCAGTGATCCCGGGACAAACTACGAGCAGTACTTC
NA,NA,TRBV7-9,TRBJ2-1,CASSKPGNTGLYNEQFF,TGTGCCAGCAGCAAACCGGGCAATACAGGCCTCTACAATGAGCAGTTCTTC
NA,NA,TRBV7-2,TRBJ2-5,CASSYLSGETQYF,TGTGCCAGCAGCTACCTGAGTGGGGAGACCCAGTACTTC
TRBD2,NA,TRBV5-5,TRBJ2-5,CASSRGVSGTQETQYF,TGTGCCAGCAGCCGGGGGGTATCCGGGACGCAAGAGACCCAGTACTTC
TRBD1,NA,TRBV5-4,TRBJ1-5,CASSLGGTGSNQPQHF,TGTGCCAGCAGCTTGGGGGGGACAGGGAGCAATCAGCCCCAGCATTTT
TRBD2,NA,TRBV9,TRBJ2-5,CASSVAWTSGTETQYF,TGTGCCAGCAGCGTAGCTTGGACTAGCGGTACGGAGACCCAGTACTTC
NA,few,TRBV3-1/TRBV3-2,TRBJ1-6,CASSQDPRGGGKNSPLHF,TGTGCCAGCAGCCAAGACCCCCGGGGAGGTGGCAAGAATTCACCCCTCCACTTT
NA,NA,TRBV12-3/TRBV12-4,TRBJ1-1,CASRTTGDTEAFF,TGTGCCAGCAGGACCACAGGTGATACTGAAGCTTTCTTT